The 8 T cell receptor beta chains presented below share a single source sample, sequenced in a study of T cells after posttransplantation cyclophosphamide. TCRdb's copy holds only in-frame clones and misses some; the assay was immunoSEQ multiplex PCR. The profile covers 30,000 to 40,000 clones, none occurring a single time. Sequencing was done on a sample of PBMCs. These receptors were taken from a man aged 50-59 years in good health, CMV-negative, and a related stem cell transplant donor.

This clone showed up many times. This chain uses TRBV21-1 with TRBJ2-7; the D call TRBD1 from the table was never checked on the DNA. TRBV21-1 is tagged as a pseudogene. CDR3 length: 14 residues. The CDR3 nucleotides read TGTGCCAGCAGCACGGGACAGGGGACCTACGAGCAGTACTTC. Amino acids: CASSTGQGTYEQYF.

The sample holds a few counts of this clone. The chain uses TRBV27 and TRBJ2-7, with 9 bases that match TRBD2. The CDR3 is made up of 14 amino acids. Trimming removed 5 bases from V and 2 bases from J; junction bases left unmatched: 4. Germline V gene sequence: CDR1 MNHEY, CDR2 SMNVEV (reference sequence). Here the CDR3 DNA reads TGTGCCAGCAGTGTGGGACTAGCACCCTACGAGCAGTACTTC. Translation gives CASSVGLAPYEQYF.

This clone was seen ten or more times. The chain carries TRBV10-3 and TRBJ1-2; 9 bases agree with TRBD1. The CDR3 length is 16 residues. Germline V gene sequence: CDR1 ENHRY, CDR2 SYGVKD. J lost 5 bases, V lost 4 bases, and 11 bases had no gene match. Written as DNA, the CDR3 is TGTGCCATCAGTGCCCGAAAGACAGGGGGGGGTTATGGCTACACCTTC. This translates into CAISARKTGGGYGYTF.

This clone showed up many times. V gene TRBV5-1 combines with J gene TRBJ2-1; 11 nucleotides line up with TRBD2. V was pared by 0 bases and J by 7 bases, with 3 bases of the junction left unmatched. This CDR3 comprises 15 residues. The germline V gene encodes CDR1 SGHRS and CDR2 YFSETQ. The CDR3 reads CASSLGASGRNEQFF. CDR3 bases: TGCGCCAGCAGCTTGGGGGCTAGCGGGAGGAATGAGCAGTTCTTC.

The table lists this clone with many counts. In DNA, the CDR3 is TGTGCCAGCAGTGATAACAGGGATACCGGGGAGCTGTTTTTT. This gives the protein CASSDNRDTGELFF. The chain uses TRBV2 and TRBJ2-2; a possible D gene is TRBD1 (6 bases). The V and J ends lost 3 bases and 5 bases respectively, with 10 bases between them. The germline V gene encodes CDR1 SNHLY and CDR2 FYNNEI. The CDR3 covers 14 residues.

In this sample, this clone turned up a few times. The chain recombines TRBV27 with TRBJ1-5; 10 bases are shared with TRBD1. The CDR3 length is 15 residues. Germline V gives CDR1 MNHEY, CDR2 SMNVEV (reference sequence). The J segment lost 4 bases and the V segment lost 7 bases, leaving 7 bases of the junction unmatched. CDR3 in DNA: TGTGCCAGCAAAAGGACAGGGGGTGGGAATCAGCCCCAGCATTTT. Its translation: CASKRTGGGNQPQHF.

This clone has ten or more counts. The chain is built from TRBV6-6 and TRBJ1-5; D remains unclear. Germline lookup yields CDR1 MNHNY and CDR2 SVGAGI (reference sequence). The CDR3 is made up of 11 amino acids. V was trimmed by 4 bases and J by 7 bases, leaving 5 bases between them. The CDR3 DNA is TGTGCCAGCAGTTCAGAACAGCCCCAGCATTTT. Its translation: CASSSEQPQHF.

This clone was seen at least ten times. V and J are TRBV6-1 and TRBJ2-3; D is perhaps TRBD1 (6 bases). The CDR3 runs 12 residues. CDR1 is MNHNS and CDR2 is SASEGT in the germline V gene. V was trimmed by 6 bases and J by 6 bases, leaving 10 bases between them. The CDR3 DNA sequence: TGTGCCAGCAGCAGACAGGAGGATACGCAGTATTTT. This encodes CASSRQEDTQYF.